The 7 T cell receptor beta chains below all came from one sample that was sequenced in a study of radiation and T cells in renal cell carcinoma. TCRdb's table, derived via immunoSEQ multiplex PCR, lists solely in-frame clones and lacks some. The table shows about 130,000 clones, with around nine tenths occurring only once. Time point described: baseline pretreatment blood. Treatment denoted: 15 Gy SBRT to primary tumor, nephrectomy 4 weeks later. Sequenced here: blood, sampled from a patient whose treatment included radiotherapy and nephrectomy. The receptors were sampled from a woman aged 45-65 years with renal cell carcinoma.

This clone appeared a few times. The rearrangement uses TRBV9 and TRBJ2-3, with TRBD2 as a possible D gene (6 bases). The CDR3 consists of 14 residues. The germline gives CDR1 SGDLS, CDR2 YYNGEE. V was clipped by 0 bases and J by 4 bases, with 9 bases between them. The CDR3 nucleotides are TGTGCCAGCAGCGTAGTCCCGGGGGCAGATACGCAGTATTTT. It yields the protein CASSVVPGADTQYF. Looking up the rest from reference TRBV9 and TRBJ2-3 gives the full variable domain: DSGVTQTPKHLITATGQRVTLRCSPRSGDLSVYWYQQSLDQGLQFLIQYYNGEERAKGNILERFSAQQFPDLHSELNLSSLELGDSALYFCASSVVPGADTQYFGPGTRLTVL.

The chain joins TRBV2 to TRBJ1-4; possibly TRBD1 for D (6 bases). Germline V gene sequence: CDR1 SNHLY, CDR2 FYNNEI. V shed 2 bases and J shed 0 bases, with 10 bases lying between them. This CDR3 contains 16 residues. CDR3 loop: CASSELGGPTNEKLFF. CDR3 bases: TGTGCCAGCAGTGAATTGGGGGGGCCAACTAATGAAAAACTGTTTTTT.

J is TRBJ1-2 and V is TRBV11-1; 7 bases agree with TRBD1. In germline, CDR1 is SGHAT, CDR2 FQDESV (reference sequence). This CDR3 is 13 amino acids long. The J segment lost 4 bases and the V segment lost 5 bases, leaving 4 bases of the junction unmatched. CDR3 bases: TGTGCCAGCAGCCCAGGGGGAGGCTATGGCTACACCTTC. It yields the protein CASSPGGGYGYTF. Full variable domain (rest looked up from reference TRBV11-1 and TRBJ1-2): EAEVAQSPRYKITEKSQAVAFWCDPISGHATLYWYRQILGQGPELLVQFQDESVVDDSQLPKDRFSAERLKGVDSTLKIQPAELGDSAMYLCASSPGGGYGYTFGSGTRLTVV.

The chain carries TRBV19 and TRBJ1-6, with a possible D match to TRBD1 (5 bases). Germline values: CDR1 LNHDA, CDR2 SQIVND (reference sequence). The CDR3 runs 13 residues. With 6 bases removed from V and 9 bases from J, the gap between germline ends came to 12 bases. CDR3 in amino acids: CASSRDWGSPLHF. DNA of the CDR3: TGTGCCAGTAGCAGGGATTGGGGTTCACCCCTCCACTTT. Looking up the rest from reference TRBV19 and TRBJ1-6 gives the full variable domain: DGGITQSPKYLFRKEGQNVTLSCEQNLNHDAMYWYRQDPGQGLRLIYYSQIVNDFQKGDIAEGYSVSREKKESFPLTVTSAQKNPTAFYLCASSRDWGSPLHFGNGTRLTVT.

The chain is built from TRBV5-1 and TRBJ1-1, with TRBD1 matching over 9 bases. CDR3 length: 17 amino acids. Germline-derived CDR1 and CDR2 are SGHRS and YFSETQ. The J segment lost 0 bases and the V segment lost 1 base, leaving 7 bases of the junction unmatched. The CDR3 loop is CASSLTGGGFVNTEAFF. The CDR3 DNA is TGCGCCAGCAGCTTGACAGGGGGCGGGTTCGTGAACACTGAAGCTTTCTTT.

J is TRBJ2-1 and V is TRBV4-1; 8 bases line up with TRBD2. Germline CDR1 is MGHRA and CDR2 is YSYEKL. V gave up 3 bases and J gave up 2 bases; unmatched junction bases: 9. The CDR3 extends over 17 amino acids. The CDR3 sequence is CASSQRQGLGTYNEQFF. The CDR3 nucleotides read TGCGCCAGCAGCCAGAGGCAGGGACTAGGAACCTACAATGAGCAGTTCTTC.

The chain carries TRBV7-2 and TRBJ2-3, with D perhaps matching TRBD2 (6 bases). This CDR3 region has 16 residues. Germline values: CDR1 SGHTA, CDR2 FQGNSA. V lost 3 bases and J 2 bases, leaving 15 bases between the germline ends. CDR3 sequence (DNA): TGTGCCAGCAGCTTCAACCCCCGGGGGACCACAGATACGCAGTATTTT. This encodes CASSFNPRGTTDTQYF.